One sample yielded the 11 T cell receptor beta chains listed below, sequenced in a study of blood T cell repertoires in COVID-19. Generated by immunoSEQ multiplex PCR, the TCRdb table keeps only in-frame clones and is missing some. The data hold about 200,000 clones, with about 90% observed a single time. Sequenced sample: PBMCs or T cells enriched from blood (not recorded which). The receptors derive from a woman under 30 who had recovered from COVID-19.

This chain uses TRBV29-1 with TRBJ2-3; 10 bases are a match to TRBD2. V trimming: 5 bases; J trimming: 1 base; junction bases outside the gene matches: 6. Germline CDR1 SQVTM, CDR2 ANQGSEA. The CDR3 runs 15 residues. CDR3 DNA sequence: TGCAGCGTTCGGGGGAGCGGGGGGGGCACAGATACGCAGTATTTT. It is translated as CSVRGSGGGTDTQYF.

The CDR3 DNA follows: TGTGCCAGCAGCCAAAGCCCCACAGGGGTTCAGCCCCAGCATTTT. This gives the protein CASSQSPTGVQPQHF. The chain combines TRBV3-1 (or the pseudogene TRBV3-2) with TRBJ1-5, with TRBD1 matching over 7 bases. Germline CDR1 and CDR2: LGHDT and YNNKEL (reference sequence). The CDR3 has 15 amino acids. V was clipped by 2 bases and J by 6 bases; unmatched bases: 7.

V usage is TRBV11-2 and J usage is TRBJ1-1; D is possibly TRBD1 (6 bases). V gave up 0 bases and J gave up 8 bases, with 13 bases separating them. This CDR3 region has 14 residues. CDR1 and CDR2 from the germline V gene are SGHAT and FQNNGV. CDR3 amino acids: CASSLDRETGEAFF. CDR3 nucleotide sequence: TGTGCCAGCAGCTTAGATAGGGAGACAGGCGAAGCTTTCTTT. Supplemented by reference TRBV11-2 and TRBJ1-1, the full variable domain reads EAGVAQSPRYKIIEKRQSVAFWCNPISGHATLYWYQQILGQGPKLLIQFQNNGVVDDSQLPKDRFSAERLKGVDSTLKIQPAKLEDSAVYLCASSLDRETGEAFFGQGTRLTVV.

The J gene is TRBJ2-5, the V gene TRBV5-1, with TRBD2 identical over 10 bases. This CDR3 has 16 residues. After removal of 4 bases from V and 1 base from J, the junction contained 7 bases not matched to a gene. The germline V gene encodes CDR1 SGHRS and CDR2 YFSETQ. CDR3 sequence (DNA): TGCGCCAGCAGCCTATTAGCGGGGGGTATCCAAGAGACCCAGTACTTC. This gives the protein CASSLLAGGIQETQYF.

The CDR3 DNA sequence: TGCGCCAGCAGCTCACAGGGGGCTTCGGGAAACACCATATATTTT. Translation gives CASSSQGASGNTIYF. The V call is TRBV5-1, the J call TRBJ1-3; 9 bases are shared with TRBD1. The CDR3 loop spans 15 amino acids. Germline V gene lookup returns CDR1 SGHRS and CDR2 YFSETQ. Trimming cost V 3 bases and J 4 bases; bases outside gene matches: 5.

The chain links TRBV4-1 to TRBJ2-3, with a weak D call TRBD1 (6 bases). Germline V gene lookup returns CDR1 MGHRA and CDR2 YSYEKL. Trimming took 0 bases from V and 2 from J, leaving 12 bases between them. The CDR3 extends over 16 amino acids. DNA of the CDR3: TGCGCCAGCAGCCAAGAGCGAGGGACAACCACAGATACGCAGTATTTT. It yields the protein CASSQERGTTTDTQYF.

The chain is built from TRBV11-2 and TRBJ1-5; TRBD1 agrees at 10 bases. Germline assignment: CDR1 SGHAT and CDR2 FQNNGV. The CDR3 sequence is 17 residues long. V gave up 5 bases and J gave up 6 bases; unmatched junction bases: 13. The CDR3 loop reads CASSKKYWDRGLQPQHF. CDR3 nucleotide sequence: TGTGCCAGCAGCAAGAAGTATTGGGACAGGGGTCTTCAGCCCCAGCATTTT.

The chain joins TRBV30 to TRBJ2-2; 9 nucleotides line up with TRBD2. Unmatched junction bases numbered 4, after V lost 3 bases and J lost 8 bases. This CDR3 contains 13 residues. The germline V gene encodes CDR1 GTSNPN and CDR2 SVGIG (reference sequence). The CDR3 is CAWRVAGEGELFF. CDR3 nucleotide sequence: TGTGCCTGGAGAGTAGCGGGGGAGGGGGAGCTGTTTTTT. Full variable domain (remainder filled in from reference TRBV30 and TRBJ2-2): SQTIHQWPATLVQPVGSPLSLECTVEGTSNPNLYWYRQAAGRGLQLLFYSVGIGQISSEVPQNLSASRPQDRQFILSSKKLLLSDSGFYLCAWRVAGEGELFFGEGSRLTVL.

This chain connects TRBV19 to TRBJ2-1; TRBD2 matches at 13 bases. There are 13 residues in the CDR3. With 5 bases clipped from V and 13 bases from J, the junction kept 5 bases outside the gene matches. Germline CDR1 is LNHDA and CDR2 is SQIVND (reference sequence). The CDR3 spells CASSLLAGGPQFF. CDR3 in DNA: TGTGCCAGTAGTTTACTAGCGGGGGGGCCTCAGTTCTTC. The full variable domain, with the rest looked up from reference TRBV19 and TRBJ2-1, is DGGITQSPKYLFRKEGQNVTLSCEQNLNHDAMYWYRQDPGQGLRLIYYSQIVNDFQKGDIAEGYSVSREKKESFPLTVTSAQKNPTAFYLCASSLLAGGPQFFGPGTRLTVL.

The chain combines TRBV28 with TRBJ2-3, with 9 positions matching TRBD2. The ends lost 3 bases at V and 7 bases at J; junction bases unmatched: 2. There are 13 residues in the CDR3. Germline V gives CDR1 MDHEN, CDR2 SYDVKM. The CDR3 nucleotides are TGTGCCAGCAGTTTCGGGACTAGCAATACGCAGTATTTT. It specifies CASSFGTSNTQYF. The full variable domain, in which reference TRBV28 and TRBJ2-3 provide the parts outside the CDR3, is DVKVTQSSRYLVKRTGEKVFLECVQDMDHENMFWYRQDPGLGLRLIYFSYDVKMKEKGDIPEGYSVSREKKERFSLILESASTNQTSMYLCASSFGTSNTQYFGPGTRLTVL.

J is TRBJ1-5 and V is TRBV27, with D possibly matching TRBD1 (6 bases). There are 17 residues in the CDR3. The germline V gene encodes CDR1 MNHEY and CDR2 SMNVEV (reference sequence). V shed 4 bases and J shed 3 bases, with 19 bases lying between them. The CDR3 loop is CASSSSGARTHNQPQHF. The CDR3 nucleotides are TGTGCCAGCAGTTCCTCAGGGGCAAGGACCCACAATCAGCCCCAGCATTTT.